Sequencing of this TCR beta chain was carried out in a study of CD8 T cells in Susac syndrome (dated by TCRdb to about 2019). General notes on the study: Among the Susac syndrome patients who were sequenced, clinically active disease was present in six and clinical remission was observed in about eight. At blood withdrawal, Susac syndrome patients were therapy-naive, treated with corticosteroids (with IVIg additionally given to some), or treated with IVIg alone. The study compared CD8+ T cell repertoire clonality among eleven to twelve healthy donors, approximately 14 Susac syndrome patients and roughly 15 multiple sclerosis patients. Whether CD8+ T cell activation and differentiation in Susac syndrome was antigen driven was tested using repertoire sequencing. The research as a whole found: Clonal expansion was observed in Susac syndrome CD8+ repertoires, with the highest expansion in CD8+ TEMRA cells and greater expansion in clinically active than in remitting patients. Looking at Susac-specific public clones, the researchers identified 15 to 20 in the total CD8+ repertoire and roughly 5 in the CD8+ TEMRA repertoire. The study acknowledged that relatively few individuals were included in the TCR sequencing and HLA analysis.

In regard to this clonotype: Its antigen has not been determined. No clone much larger than this one lies a single base away; base qualities are absent.

Peripheral blood CD8+ and CD4+ T cells from healthy donors, Susac syndrome patients and multiple sclerosis patients were profiled using high-throughput TCR beta sequencing. Recently defined diagnostic criteria for definite or probable disease were met by the Susac syndrome patients. Bulk CD8+ and CD4+ T cells were purified by magnetic negative isolation, while CD8+ TEMRA cells were enriched using FACS. Blood was collected in EDTA tubes and processed within 24 hours, with PBMCs isolated through density gradient centrifugation. PBMCs intended for TCR sequencing were cryopreserved in liquid nitrogen and were subsequently thawed in a 37 degrees C water bath. Purity of sorted or isolated CD4+, CD8+ and CD8+ TEMRA cells was at least 90%. RNA was extracted with the RNeasy kit and about 0.5 to 1 ug was reverse transcribed using random hexamers. The immunoSEQ multiplex PCR assay, covering 54 Vbeta and 13 Jbeta segments, was used to amplify TCR beta CDR3 regions. Bias from PCR amplification was corrected by using a synthetic template baseline for primer optimization and for computational correction. Concerning the study's data processing: Only productive sequences were kept, with reads annotated to V, D and J genes according to IMGT and analyzed in immunoSEQ Analyzer. To calculate clonality, Shannon entropy was normalized by log2 of the number of productive unique sequences and then subtracted from one. For each patient and control, public and private clones were evaluated among the 100 most prevalent clones. Susac-specific clones were defined as absent from healthy and MS cohorts, some 1,000 published viral clones and other ImmuneACCESS disease sequences. Clones were called with MiXCR by TCRdb after fastp trimmed the public reads at Q25, and only in-frame beta chains were retained. Identical CDR3 protein sequences are pooled into one entry, listed with their most common genes and DNA. The V and J calls follow TCRdb's processing rather than the paper's. The sample table contains some 120,000 distinct CDR3 sequences; only one count was recorded for approximately 96% of them. The biggest ten clones account for over 0.2% of the sample.

The source is a human donor with Susac syndrome. Sequenced sample: CD8+ T cells from PBMCs.

The nucleotide sequence is given as TGTGCCAGCAGTTCTGGGCTAGCGGGAGTCGAGCAGTACTTC. It encodes CASSSGLAGVEQYF. This receptor chain uses TRBV27 and TRBJ2-7; a stretch of 10 junction bases matches TRBD2. The CDR3, cysteine through phenylalanine, is 14 amino acids long. Only the CDR3 DNA stays, 42 bases, in frame from base 1. V and J are trimmed by 4 bases and 6 bases, and the gene matches miss 6 bases of the junction. Via the germline V gene (reference sequence), CDR1 is MNHEY and CDR2 SMNVEV.